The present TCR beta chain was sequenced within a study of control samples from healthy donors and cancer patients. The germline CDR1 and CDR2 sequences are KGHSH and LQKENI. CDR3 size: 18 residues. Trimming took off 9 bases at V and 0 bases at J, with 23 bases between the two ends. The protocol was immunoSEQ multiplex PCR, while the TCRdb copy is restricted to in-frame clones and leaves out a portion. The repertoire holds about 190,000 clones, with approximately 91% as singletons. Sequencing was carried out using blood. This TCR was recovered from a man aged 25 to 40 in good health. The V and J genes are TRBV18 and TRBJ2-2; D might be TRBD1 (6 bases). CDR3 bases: TGTGCCAGTTCCAACGCCAGGGGACGCGGCCCGAACACCGGGGAGCTGTTTTTT. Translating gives CASSNARGRGPNTGELFF.